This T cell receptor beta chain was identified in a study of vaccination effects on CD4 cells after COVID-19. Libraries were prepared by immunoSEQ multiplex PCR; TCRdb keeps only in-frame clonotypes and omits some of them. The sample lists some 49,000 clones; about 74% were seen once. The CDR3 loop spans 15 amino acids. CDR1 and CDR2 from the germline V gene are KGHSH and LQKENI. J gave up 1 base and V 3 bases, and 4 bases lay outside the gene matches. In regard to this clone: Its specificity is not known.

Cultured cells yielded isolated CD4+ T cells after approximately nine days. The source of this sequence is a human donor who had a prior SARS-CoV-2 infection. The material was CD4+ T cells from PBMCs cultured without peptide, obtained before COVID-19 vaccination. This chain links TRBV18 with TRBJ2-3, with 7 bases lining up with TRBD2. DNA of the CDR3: TGTGCCAGCTCACCGAACCTAGCGGGCACAGATACGCAGTATTTT. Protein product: CASSPNLAGTDTQYF.